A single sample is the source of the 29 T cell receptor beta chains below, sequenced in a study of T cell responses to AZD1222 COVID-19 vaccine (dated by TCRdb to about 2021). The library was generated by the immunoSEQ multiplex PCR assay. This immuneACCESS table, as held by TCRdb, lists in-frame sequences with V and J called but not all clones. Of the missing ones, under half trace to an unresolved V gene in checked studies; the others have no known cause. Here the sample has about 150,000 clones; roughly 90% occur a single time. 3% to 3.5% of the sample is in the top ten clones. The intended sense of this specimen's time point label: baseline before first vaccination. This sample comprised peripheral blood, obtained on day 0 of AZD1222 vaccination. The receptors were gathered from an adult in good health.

CDR3 loop: CASSVALFSNYGYTF. The CDR3 bases are TGTGCCAGCAGCGTAGCCCTGTTCAGTAACTATGGCTACACCTTC. The rearrangement uses TRBV9 and TRBJ1-2; D gene ambiguous. The ends were cut back, 0 bases at V and 1 base at J, with 10 bases in the middle. This CDR3 is built from 15 residues. From germline, CDR1 is SGDLS and CDR2 YYNGEE.

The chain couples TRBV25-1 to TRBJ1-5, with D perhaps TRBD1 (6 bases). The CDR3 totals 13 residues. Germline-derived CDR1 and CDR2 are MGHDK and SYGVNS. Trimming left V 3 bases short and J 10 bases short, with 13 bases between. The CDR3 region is CASSEAGQSPQHF. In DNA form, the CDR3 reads TGTGCCAGCAGTGAGGCCGGACAGTCTCCCCAGCATTTT.

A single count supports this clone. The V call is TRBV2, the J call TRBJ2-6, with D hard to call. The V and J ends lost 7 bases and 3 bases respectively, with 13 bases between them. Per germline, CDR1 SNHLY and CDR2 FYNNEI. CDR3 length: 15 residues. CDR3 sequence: CASTPRVSGANVLTF. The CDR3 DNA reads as TGTGCCAGCACCCCTCGGGTTAGTGGGGCCAACGTCCTGACTTTC.

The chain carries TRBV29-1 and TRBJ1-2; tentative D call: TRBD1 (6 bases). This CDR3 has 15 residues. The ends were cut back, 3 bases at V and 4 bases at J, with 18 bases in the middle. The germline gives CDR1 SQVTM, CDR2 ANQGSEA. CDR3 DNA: TGCAGCGTTGAGTTGTGGACAGACCTTTCCTATGGCTACACCTTC. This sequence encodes CSVELWTDLSYGYTF.

This CDR3 reads CASRGSSYNEQFF. In DNA, the CDR3 is TGTGCCAGCAGGGGGAGCTCCTACAATGAGCAGTTCTTC. V and J are TRBV6-5 and TRBJ2-1, with D possibly matching TRBD2 (5 bases). Trimming took off 6 bases at V and 0 bases at J, with 6 bases between the two ends. This CDR3 contains 13 residues. Germline lookup yields CDR1 MNHEY and CDR2 SVGAGI.

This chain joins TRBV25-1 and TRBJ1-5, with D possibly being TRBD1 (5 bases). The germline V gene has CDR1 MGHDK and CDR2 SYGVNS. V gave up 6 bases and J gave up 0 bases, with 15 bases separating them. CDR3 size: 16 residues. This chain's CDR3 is CASRRQSLVSNQPQHF. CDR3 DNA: TGTGCCAGCAGAAGACAGTCCTTGGTTAGCAATCAGCCCCAGCATTTT.

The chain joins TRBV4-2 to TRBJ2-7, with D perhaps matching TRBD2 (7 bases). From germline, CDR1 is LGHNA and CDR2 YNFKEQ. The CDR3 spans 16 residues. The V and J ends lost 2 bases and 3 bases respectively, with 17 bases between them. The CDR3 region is CASSQTPGGQSYEQYF. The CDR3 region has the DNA TGTGCCAGCAGCCAAACCCCGGGGGGACAAAGCTACGAGCAGTACTTC.

CDR3 in DNA: TGTGCCAGCAGCCCTCGACAGGGGCGTTTGGGGGAGACCCAGTACTTC. It is translated as CASSPRQGRLGETQYF. The rearrangement joins TRBV6-2 or TRBV6-3 to TRBJ2-5, with 8 bases that match TRBD1. CDR1 is MNHEY, CDR2 SVGEGT, per germline. The CDR3 spans 16 residues. Trimming removed 6 bases from V and 5 bases from J; junction bases left unmatched: 14.

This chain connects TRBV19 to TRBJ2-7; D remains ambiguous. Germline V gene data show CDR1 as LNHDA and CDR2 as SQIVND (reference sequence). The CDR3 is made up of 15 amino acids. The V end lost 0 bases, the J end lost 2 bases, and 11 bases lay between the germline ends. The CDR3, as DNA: TGTGCCAGTAGTATAGACAAGGATGGCCCCTACGAGCAGTACTTC. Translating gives CASSIDKDGPYEQYF. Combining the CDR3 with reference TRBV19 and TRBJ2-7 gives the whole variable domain DGGITQSPKYLFRKEGQNVTLSCEQNLNHDAMYWYRQDPGQGLRLIYYSQIVNDFQKGDIAEGYSVSREKKESFPLTVTSAQKNPTAFYLCASSIDKDGPYEQYFGPGTRLTVT.

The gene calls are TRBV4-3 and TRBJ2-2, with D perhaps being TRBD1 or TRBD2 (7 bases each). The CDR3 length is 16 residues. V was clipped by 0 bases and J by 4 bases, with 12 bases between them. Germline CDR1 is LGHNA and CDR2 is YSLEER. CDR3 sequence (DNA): TGCGCCAGCAGCCAAGACGGCAGGGGGGGCACCGGGGAGCTGTTTTTT. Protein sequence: CASSQDGRGGTGELFF.

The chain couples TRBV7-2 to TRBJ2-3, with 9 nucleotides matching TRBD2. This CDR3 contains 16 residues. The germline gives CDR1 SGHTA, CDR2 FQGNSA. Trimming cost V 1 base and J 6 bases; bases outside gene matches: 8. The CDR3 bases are TGTGCCAGCAGCTTAGGAGGGACTAGCTTAGGTGATACGCAGTATTTT. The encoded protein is CASSLGGTSLGDTQYF.

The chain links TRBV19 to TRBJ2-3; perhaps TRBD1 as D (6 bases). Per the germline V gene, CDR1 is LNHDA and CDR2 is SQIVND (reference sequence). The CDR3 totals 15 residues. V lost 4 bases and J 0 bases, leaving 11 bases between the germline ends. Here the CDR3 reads CASSTVGASTDTQYF. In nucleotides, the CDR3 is TGTGCCAGTAGTACCGTGGGGGCCAGCACAGATACGCAGTATTTT.

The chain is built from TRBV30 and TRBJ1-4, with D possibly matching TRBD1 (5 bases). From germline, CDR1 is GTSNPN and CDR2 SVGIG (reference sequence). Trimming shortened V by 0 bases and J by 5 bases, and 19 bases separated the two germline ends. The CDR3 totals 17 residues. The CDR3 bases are TGTGCCTGGAGTGTACTGTCCGTGGGGCGTACAAATGAAAAACTGTTTTTT. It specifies CAWSVLSVGRTNEKLFF.

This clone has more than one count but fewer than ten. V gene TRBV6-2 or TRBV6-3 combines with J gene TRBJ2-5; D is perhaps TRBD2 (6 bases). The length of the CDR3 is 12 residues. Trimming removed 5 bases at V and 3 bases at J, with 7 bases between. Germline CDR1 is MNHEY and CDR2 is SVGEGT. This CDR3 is CASSPGEETQYF. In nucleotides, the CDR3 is TGTGCCAGCAGTCCGGGGGAAGAGACCCAGTACTTC.

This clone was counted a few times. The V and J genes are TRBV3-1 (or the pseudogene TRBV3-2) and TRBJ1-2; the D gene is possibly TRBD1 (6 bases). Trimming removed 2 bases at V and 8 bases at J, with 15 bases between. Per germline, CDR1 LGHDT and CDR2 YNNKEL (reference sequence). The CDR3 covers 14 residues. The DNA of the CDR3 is TGTGCCAGCAGCCAACGTACAGGGACGGGGGGCTACACCTTC. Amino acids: CASSQRTGTGGYTF.

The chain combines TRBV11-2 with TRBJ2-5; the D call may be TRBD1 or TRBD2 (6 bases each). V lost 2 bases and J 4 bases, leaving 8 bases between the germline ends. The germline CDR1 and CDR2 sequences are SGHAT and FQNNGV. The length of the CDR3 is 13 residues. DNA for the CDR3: TGTGCCAGCAGCTTATGGGGGGCAGAGACCCAGTACTTC. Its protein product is CASSLWGAETQYF.

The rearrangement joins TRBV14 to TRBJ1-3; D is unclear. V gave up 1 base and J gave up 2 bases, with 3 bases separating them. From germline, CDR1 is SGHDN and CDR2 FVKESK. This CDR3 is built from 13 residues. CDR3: CASSQGAGNTIYF. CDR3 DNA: TGTGCCAGCAGCCAAGGGGCTGGAAACACCATATATTTT.

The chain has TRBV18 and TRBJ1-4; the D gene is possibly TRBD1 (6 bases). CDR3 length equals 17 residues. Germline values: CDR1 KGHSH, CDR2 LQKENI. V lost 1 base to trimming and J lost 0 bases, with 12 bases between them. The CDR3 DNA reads TGTGCCAGCTCACCACAGGGGGGAACCACAACTAATGAAAAACTGTTTTTT. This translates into CASSPQGGTTTNEKLFF.

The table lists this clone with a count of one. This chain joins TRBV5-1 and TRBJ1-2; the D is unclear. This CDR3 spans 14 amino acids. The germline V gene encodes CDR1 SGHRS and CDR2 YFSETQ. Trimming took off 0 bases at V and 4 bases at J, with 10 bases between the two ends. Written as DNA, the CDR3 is TGCGCCAGCAGCTTGGCCTGGGGTTCCTATGGCTACACCTTC. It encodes CASSLAWGSYGYTF.

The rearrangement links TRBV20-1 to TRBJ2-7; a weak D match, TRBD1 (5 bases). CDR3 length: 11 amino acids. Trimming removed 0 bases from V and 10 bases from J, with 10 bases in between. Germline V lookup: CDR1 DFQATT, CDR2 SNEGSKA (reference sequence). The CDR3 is CSAREGRLQYF. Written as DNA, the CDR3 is TGCAGTGCTAGAGAGGGGCGGCTCCAGTACTTC.

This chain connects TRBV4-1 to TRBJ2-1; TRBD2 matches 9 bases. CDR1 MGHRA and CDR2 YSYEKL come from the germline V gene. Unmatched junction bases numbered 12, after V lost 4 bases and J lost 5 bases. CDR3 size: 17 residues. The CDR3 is CASSRQISGGSHNEQFF. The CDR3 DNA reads TGCGCCAGCAGCCGCCAGATAAGCGGGGGGTCCCACAATGAGCAGTTCTTC.

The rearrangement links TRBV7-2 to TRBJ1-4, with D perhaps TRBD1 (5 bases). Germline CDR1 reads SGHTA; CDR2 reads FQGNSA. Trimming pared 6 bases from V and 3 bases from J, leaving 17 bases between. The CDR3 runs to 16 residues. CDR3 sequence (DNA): TGTGCCAGCAGGAAGCGCGGGGGTAGTGCTAATGAAAAACTGTTTTTT. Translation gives CASRKRGGSANEKLFF.

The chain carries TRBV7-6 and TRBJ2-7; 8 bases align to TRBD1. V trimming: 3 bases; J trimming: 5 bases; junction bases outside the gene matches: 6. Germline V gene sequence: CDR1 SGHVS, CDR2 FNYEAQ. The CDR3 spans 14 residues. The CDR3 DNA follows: TGTGCCAGCAGCTTCCCAGGACAGGGCCACGAGCAGTACTTC. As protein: CASSFPGQGHEQYF.

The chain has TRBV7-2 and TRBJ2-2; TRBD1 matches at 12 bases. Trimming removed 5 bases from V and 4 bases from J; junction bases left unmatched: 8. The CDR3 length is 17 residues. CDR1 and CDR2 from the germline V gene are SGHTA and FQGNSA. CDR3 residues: CASSIRDRGPPTGELFF. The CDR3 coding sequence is TGTGCCAGCAGCATCCGGGACAGGGGGCCCCCCACCGGGGAGCTGTTTTTT.

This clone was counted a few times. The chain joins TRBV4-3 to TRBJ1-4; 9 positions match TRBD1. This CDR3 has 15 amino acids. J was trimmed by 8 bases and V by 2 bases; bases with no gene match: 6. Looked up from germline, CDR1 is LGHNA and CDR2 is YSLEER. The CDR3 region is CASSQNRGQGEKLFF. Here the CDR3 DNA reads TGCGCCAGCAGCCAAAACAGGGGGCAGGGGGAAAAACTGTTTTTT.

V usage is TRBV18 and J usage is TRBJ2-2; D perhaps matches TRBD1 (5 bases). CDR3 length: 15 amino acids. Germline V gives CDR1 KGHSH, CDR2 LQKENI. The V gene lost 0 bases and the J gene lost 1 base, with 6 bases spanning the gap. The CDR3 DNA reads TGTGCCAGCTCACCACCCGGACAGAACACCGGGGAGCTGTTTTTT. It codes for CASSPPGQNTGELFF.

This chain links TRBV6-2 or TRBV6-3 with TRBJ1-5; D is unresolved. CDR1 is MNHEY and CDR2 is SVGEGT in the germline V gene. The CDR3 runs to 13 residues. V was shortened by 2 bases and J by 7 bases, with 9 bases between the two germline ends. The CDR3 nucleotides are TGTGCCAGCAGTTACACTATGGCGCAGCCCCAGCATTTT. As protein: CASSYTMAQPQHF.

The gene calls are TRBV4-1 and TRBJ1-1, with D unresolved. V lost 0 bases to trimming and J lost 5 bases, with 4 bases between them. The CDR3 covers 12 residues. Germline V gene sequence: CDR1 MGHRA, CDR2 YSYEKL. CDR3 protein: CASSQDRTEAFF. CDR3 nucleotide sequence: TGCGCCAGCAGCCAAGATCGGACTGAAGCTTTCTTT.

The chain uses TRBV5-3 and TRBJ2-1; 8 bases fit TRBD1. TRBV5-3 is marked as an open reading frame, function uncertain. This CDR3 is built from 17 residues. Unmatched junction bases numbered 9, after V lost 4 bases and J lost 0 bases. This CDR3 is CARSAGQGVSSYNEQFF. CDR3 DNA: TGTGCCAGAAGCGCCGGACAGGGAGTGAGCTCCTACAATGAGCAGTTCTTC.